Below, 8 T cell receptor beta chains from the same sample are listed, as sequenced in a study of PD-L1 blockade in urothelial cancer. Regarding time point: pretreatment peripheral blood. Repertoires were generated with immunoSEQ multiplex PCR, while TCRdb's copy carries only in-frame clones and drops some. This table has about 56,000 clones, 85% appearing once. Sequenced material: PBMCs, taken around atezolizumab (anti-PD-L1) treatment. The receptors come from a man aged 65-85 years with urothelial cancer.

The chain links TRBV5-8 to TRBJ2-4, with D tentatively TRBD1 (5 bases). The CDR3 loop spans 12 amino acids. Deletions cut 2 bases from V and 6 bases from J, with 6 bases between. Germline V gene data show CDR1 as SGHTS and CDR2 as YDEGEE. DNA for the CDR3: TGTGCCAGCAGCTTAAGGGGAAACATTCAGTACTTC. Protein sequence: CASSLRGNIQYF.

This chain links TRBV15 with TRBJ2-1; D gene unclear. Trimming removed 4 bases at V and 6 bases at J, with 7 bases between. The CDR3 length is 12 residues. The germline V gene encodes CDR1 LNHNV and CDR2 YYDKDF (reference sequence). The CDR3 sequence: CATSTTVNEQFF. The CDR3 DNA reads TGTGCCACCAGCACAACGGTCAATGAGCAGTTCTTC.

The chain combines TRBV19 with TRBJ1-1; D is perhaps TRBD1 (6 bases). The CDR3 contains 13 residues. Trimming stripped 6 bases from V and 5 bases from J, with 13 bases between. Looked up from germline, CDR1 is LNHDA and CDR2 is SQIVND (reference sequence). Here the CDR3 reads CASSLTGRTEAFF. DNA for the CDR3: TGTGCCAGTAGCCTTACAGGGCGAACTGAAGCTTTCTTT.

This CDR3 is CASSILTEKAGELFF. DNA of the CDR3: TGTGCCAGTAGTATCTTAACAGAGAAGGCCGGGGAGCTGTTTTTT. The chain employs TRBV19 and TRBJ2-2; no clear D gene. The CDR3 extends over 15 amino acids. The germline V gene has CDR1 LNHDA and CDR2 SQIVND (reference sequence). V gave up 3 bases and J gave up 6 bases, with 14 bases separating them.

The gene calls are TRBV7-9 and TRBJ2-7; no clear D. Germline V CDR1 and CDR2: SEHNR, FQNEAQ (reference sequence). CDR3 length: 17 amino acids. V was trimmed by 1 base and J by 0 bases, leaving 16 bases between them. The CDR3 sequence is CASSLVPTRRSSYEQYF. CDR3 in DNA: TGTGCCAGCAGCTTAGTCCCTACAAGACGGAGCTCCTACGAGCAGTACTTC.

This clone was detected only a few times. The V gene is TRBV6-5, the J gene TRBJ2-1, with 10 bases matching TRBD2. CDR1 is MNHEY and CDR2 is SVGAGI in the germline V gene. The CDR3 totals 15 residues. Unmatched junction bases numbered 11, after V lost 6 bases and J lost 9 bases. The CDR3 protein is CASRPSGRASGEQFF. For the CDR3, the DNA is TGTGCCAGCAGGCCGAGCGGGAGGGCCTCCGGTGAGCAGTTCTTC.

This clone was detected only once. This chain links TRBV5-4 with TRBJ2-4; maybe TRBD2 (5 bases). V shed 4 bases and J shed 0 bases, with 8 bases lying between them. Germline V gene lookup returns CDR1 SGHNT and CDR2 YYREEE (reference sequence). The CDR3 has 14 amino acids. The CDR3 DNA sequence: TGTGCCAGCAGCGACGGACTAGCCAAAAACATTCAGTACTTC. Translated: CASSDGLAKNIQYF.

This sequence joins TRBV28 and TRBJ2-7; a possible D gene is TRBD1 (5 bases). CDR1 and CDR2 from the germline V gene are MDHEN and SYDVKM. The CDR3 runs 13 residues. Deletions cut 6 bases from V and 4 bases from J, with 13 bases between. This CDR3 is CASRPPDMYEQYF. In nucleotides, the CDR3 is TGTGCCAGCAGACCCCCGGACATGTACGAGCAGTACTTC. Full variable domain (rest looked up from reference TRBV28 and TRBJ2-7): DVKVTQSSRYLVKRTGEKVFLECVQDMDHENMFWYRQDPGLGLRLIYFSYDVKMKEKGDIPEGYSVSREKKERFSLILESASTNQTSMYLCASRPPDMYEQYFGPGTRLTVT.